The following is a T cell receptor beta chain sequence with its context. It lacks a known antigen. Base qualities were left out, and no much larger clone turns up one base away. After removal of 0 bases from V and 4 bases from J, the junction retains 0 bases not matched to a gene. From the cysteine through the phenylalanine, the CDR3 covers 15 amino acids. This entry keeps only the CDR3 DNA: 45 bases, framed from base 1. According to the germline V gene, CDR1 reads MDHEN and CDR2 reads SYDVKM. This sample is part of a study of blood T cell repertoires in COVID-19 (dated by TCRdb to between 2020 and 2021). Regarding the complete study: Recovered participants in ImmuneRACE Cohort 3 were defined as having two consecutive negative NP/OP PCR tests, clearance from a healthcare professional, or resolution of symptoms. The dataset comprised deeply sampled blood TCRbeta repertoires from subjects exposed to, actively infected with, or recovered from COVID-19. Samples covering the acute and convalescent phases of COVID-19 were provided by collaborators in the United States, Italy and Spain. HLA class I and class II types, where available, came from metadata supplied by the sample provider rather than from assay-based typing. The material from the prospective study consisted of cDNA or gDNA derived from T cells, B-cell-depleted T cells, or PBMCs. A de-identified subject ID, COVID-19 status, age in years and sex were almost always included in the sample metadata. Samples came from the ongoing ImmuneRACE study (first 160 participants) plus 1,254 subjects from 6 global collaborators. The repertoires were released in a freely available public database meant as a resource for research on the immune response to SARS-CoV-2.

TCRbeta CDR3 regions were amplified from genomic DNA by means of the immunoSEQ Assay, a bias-controlled multiplex PCR. Per the source publication's procedure: Nucleated cell counts per sample were estimated from amplification of reference gene primers within the assay. To quantify the absolute abundance of each unique TCRbeta CDR3 rearrangement, sequence reads were collapsed and filtered. Productive Simpson clonality was computed per sample as the square root of Simpson's diversity index over productive rearrangements. What TCRdb holds here is the immuneACCESS table cut down to in-frame rearrangements. Part of the clones is not present; checked against another copy, under half of the missing clones reflect an unresolved V gene, and the others are unexplained. V, J and clone size reflect that table, while D and trimming were determined from the DNA. The table for this sample lists more than 300,000 clones; about 87% of them were counted only once. The top ten constitute 1.5% to 2.5% of the sample.

Participants in the prospective study were enrolled through a virtual design, were aged 18 to 89 years, and lived in 20 to 30 United States geographic areas. To assign participants to cohorts, the prospective study relied on clinical history that participants themselves reported in a screening survey and a study questionnaire. In the prospective study, whole blood, serum and a nasopharyngeal or oropharyngeal swab were collected from each participant by mobile phlebotomists. Additional blood draws and questionnaires over an approximately two-month period could optionally be provided by prospective study participants. Prospective study blood samples were shipped either frozen or at room temperature before DNA extraction. What the study reported, not specific to this receptor: The quantity of clinical and demographic metadata differed by source and by participant and was supplied without curation.

The source is a man aged 35 to 55 in a cohort exposed to, infected with or recovered from COVID-19 (not recorded which). The specimen was PBMCs or T cells enriched from blood (not recorded which). The chain is encoded by TRBV28 joined to TRBJ1-5, with 10 middle bases fitting TRBD1. This receptor carries the CDR3 CASSLWDRGNQPQHF. The sequence in DNA is TGTGCCAGCAGTTTATGGGACAGGGGGAATCAGCCCCAGCATTTT.